One and the same sample provided the 7 T cell receptor beta chains below, sequenced in a study of human T cells and chemical hapten exposure. A single record per CDR3 protein comes from TCRdb applying MiXCR to the RACE reads. The sample yields 370,000 or so distinct CDR3 sequences, more than 4.5% seen once. Time point defined: patch test 1, 2 weeks after DPC sensitization. The treatment was: therapeutic diphenylcyclopropenone sensitization with weekly scalp DPC. The starting material was whole blood, obtained in connection with sensitization to the hapten diphenylcyclopropenone (DPC). The receptor set was obtained from a woman in her forties or fifties with alopecia areata. Some clones in this sample may be carry-over from other donors' samples.

In its sample, this clonotype was seen many times. The V call is TRBV29-1, the J call TRBJ2-2; no definite D call. The CDR3 extends over 12 amino acids. V shed 4 bases and J shed 0 bases, with 3 bases lying between them. The V gene's germline CDR1 is SQVTM and CDR2 ANQGSEA. CDR3: CSVVSNTGELFF. CDR3 coding DNA: TGCAGCGTTGTCTCGAACACCGGGGAGCTGTTTTTT.

The chain joins TRBV7-9 to TRBJ2-7; 10 positions match TRBD1. This CDR3 is 15 amino acids long. Germline CDR1 SEHNR, CDR2 FQNEAQ (reference sequence). V shed 4 bases, J shed 4 bases, and the junction held 7 bases outside the gene matches. The CDR3 DNA reads as TGTGCCAGCAGCTCCGGGACAGGGGACCCTTACGAGCAGTACTTC. This codes for CASSSGTGDPYEQYF. The variable domain in full, completed from reference TRBV7-9 and TRBJ2-7, reads DTGVSQNPRHKITKRGQNVTFRCDPISEHNRLYWYRQTLGQGPEFLTYFQNEAQLEKSRLLSDRFSAERPKGSFSTLEIQRTEQGDSAMYLCASSSGTGDPYEQYFGPGTRLTVT.

The V and J genes are TRBV5-4 and TRBJ2-7, with 11 nucleotides matching TRBD1. V gave up 0 bases and J gave up 5 bases; unmatched junction bases: 1. Germline CDR1 is SGHNT and CDR2 is YYREEE (reference sequence). The CDR3 consists of 14 residues. This CDR3 is CASSLEGQGDEQYF. For the CDR3, the DNA is TGTGCCAGCAGCTTGGAGGGACAGGGGGACGAGCAGTACTTC.

CDR3 sequence reads: CASSRRAYGYTF. CDR3 coding DNA: TGTGCCAGCAGCAGAAGGGCCTATGGCTACACCTTC. The chain combines TRBV21-1 with TRBJ1-2. TRBV21-1 is given as a pseudogene. The CDR3 is 12 residues long.

This clonotype was counted at least ten times. This rearrangement joins TRBV5-1 to TRBJ1-1; 9 nucleotides line up with TRBD1. V lost 2 bases, J lost 7 bases, and 3 bases stayed unmatched. The germline gives CDR1 SGHRS, CDR2 YFSETQ. There are 13 residues in the CDR3. The CDR3: CASSFAGQGEAFF. CDR3 in DNA: TGCGCCAGCAGCTTCGCGGGACAGGGTGAAGCTTTCTTT.

This clonotype was detected ten times or more. This chain uses TRBV12-3 or TRBV12-4 with TRBJ1-2; D not certain. V shed 6 bases and J shed 1 base, with 12 bases lying between them. This CDR3 contains 14 residues. CDR3 loop: CASSFLDLNYGYTF. CDR3 sequence (DNA): TGTGCCAGCAGCTTCCTGGACCTTAACTATGGCTACACCTTC.

This clonotype occurred many times. The J gene is TRBJ2-5, the V gene TRBV28, with a weak D call TRBD2 (5 bases). The CDR3 has 14 residues. The germline gives CDR1 MDHEN, CDR2 SYDVKM. The V and J ends lost 2 bases and 1 base respectively, with 8 bases between them. The CDR3 DNA is TGTGCCAGCAGTTTACCCACTAGCCAAGAGACCCAGTACTTC. This translates into CASSLPTSQETQYF.